The 31 T cell receptor beta chains presented below share a single source sample, sequenced in a study of T cell changes during pregnancy in multiple sclerosis. TCRdb's copy holds only in-frame clones and misses some; the assay was immunoSEQ multiplex PCR. Of roughly 90,000 clones in the sample, 85% to 95% were seen once. The sequences come from peripheral blood, collected in the first trimester of pregnancy. Receptor source: a female donor with multiple sclerosis, enrolled in a pregnancy study.

V and J are TRBV5-4 and TRBJ2-5; TRBD2 is a possible D gene (6 bases). Germline V CDR1 and CDR2: SGHNT, YYREEE (reference sequence). CDR3 length equals 16 residues. The germline V and J ends were trimmed by 4 bases and 1 base, with 17 bases remaining between them. The CDR3 here is CASSPERRELQETQYF. CDR3 DNA: TGTGCCAGCAGCCCGGAGCGGAGGGAGCTCCAAGAGACCCAGTACTTC.

The rearrangement uses TRBV13 and TRBJ2-1; D is unclear. Germline lookup yields CDR1 PRHDT and CDR2 FYEKMQ (reference sequence). CDR3 length equals 15 residues. Trimming removed 2 bases at V and 0 bases at J, with 8 bases between. CDR3 region: CASSLSRSSYNEQFF. The DNA of the CDR3 is TGTGCCAGCAGCTTATCGAGAAGCTCCTACAATGAGCAGTTCTTC.

The chain recombines TRBV5-4 with TRBJ1-3; D gene ambiguous. Trimming pared 1 base from V and 0 bases from J, leaving 5 bases between. The germline CDR1 and CDR2 sequences are SGHNT and YYREEE (reference sequence). The CDR3 runs 14 residues. The CDR3 here is CASSLSRSGNTIYF. CDR3 sequence (DNA): TGTGCCAGCAGCTTGTCTCGCTCTGGAAACACCATATATTTT.

The rearrangement uses TRBV5-6 and TRBJ2-1; D gene ambiguous. With 1 base removed from V and 5 bases from J, the gap between germline ends came to 7 bases. This CDR3 spans 13 amino acids. Germline V gene data show CDR1 as SGHDT and CDR2 as YYEEEE. The CDR3 DNA follows: TGTGCCAGCAGCTTGATTCGGGACAATGAGCAGTTCTTC. This encodes CASSLIRDNEQFF.

V gene TRBV6-1 combines with J gene TRBJ2-3; 7 bases are a match to TRBD2. V dropped 8 bases and J dropped 0; count of bases not matched to a gene: 5. The V gene's germline CDR1 is MNHNS and CDR2 SASEGT. This CDR3 spans 14 amino acids. The CDR3, as DNA: TGTGCCAGCCTAGCGGAATTAAGCACAGATACGCAGTATTTT. This codes for CASLAELSTDTQYF.

V is TRBV7-3 and J is TRBJ2-1, with TRBD2 matching over 10 bases. Germline-derived CDR1 and CDR2 are SGHTA and FQGTGA. The length of the CDR3 is 14 residues. V was pared by 0 bases and J by 10 bases, with 3 bases of the junction left unmatched. CDR3 loop: CASSLTAGGVEQFF. For the CDR3, the DNA is TGTGCCAGCAGCTTAACAGCGGGGGGGGTCGAGCAGTTCTTC. Full variable domain (remainder filled in from reference TRBV7-3 and TRBJ2-1): GAGVSQTPSNKVTEKGKYVELRCDPISGHTALYWYRQSLGQGPEFLIYFQGTGAADDSGLPNDRFFAVRPEGSVSTLKIQRTERGDSAVYLCASSLTAGGVEQFFGPGTRLTVL.

V gene TRBV6-4 combines with J gene TRBJ2-2; D may be TRBD1 (6 bases). V lost 6 bases and J 6 bases, leaving 11 bases between the germline ends. CDR3 length: 13 residues. CDR1 and CDR2 from the germline V gene are MRHNA and SNTAGT. The CDR3 spells CASSAGQPGELFF. For the CDR3, the DNA is TGTGCCAGCAGCGCTGGACAGCCCGGGGAGCTGTTTTTT.

This clone was detected once. The rearrangement joins TRBV18 to TRBJ2-1, with 11 bases matching TRBD2. The CDR3 has 16 residues. Germline V lookup: CDR1 KGHSH, CDR2 LQKENI. The V segment lost 3 bases and the J segment 6 bases; nucleotides outside the gene matches: 7. Here the CDR3 reads CASSPIAGGLPNEQFF. The CDR3 region has the DNA TGTGCCAGCTCACCTATAGCGGGGGGGCTCCCCAATGAGCAGTTCTTC.

V is TRBV19 and J is TRBJ1-6; 10 bases agree with TRBD1. Germline assignment: CDR1 LNHDA and CDR2 SQIVND (reference sequence). This CDR3 spans 16 amino acids. V dropped 6 bases and J dropped 10; count of bases not matched to a gene: 12. CDR3 sequence reads: CASSRGSGTGDSPLHF. CDR3 DNA sequence: TGTGCCAGTAGCCGGGGTAGCGGGACAGGGGACTCACCCCTCCACTTT.

The CDR3 protein is CASSSGILETQYF. CDR3 nucleotides: TGTGCCAGCAGCTCAGGGATTTTAGAGACCCAGTACTTC. The chain has TRBV9 and TRBJ2-5, with D perhaps matching TRBD1 (5 bases). Germline-derived CDR1 and CDR2 are SGDLS and YYNGEE. V was pared by 4 bases and J by 4 bases, with 11 bases between. The CDR3 sequence is 13 residues long.

The chain joins TRBV29-1 to TRBJ1-3; 7 positions match TRBD1. CDR1 is SQVTM and CDR2 is ANQGSEA in the germline V gene. V was clipped by 2 bases and J by 4 bases; unmatched bases: 8. The CDR3 runs to 15 residues. CDR3 sequence reads: CSVEYTGEKGNTIYF. The CDR3 DNA follows: TGCAGCGTTGAATATACAGGGGAAAAGGGAAACACCATATATTTT.

The chain combines TRBV7-3 with TRBJ2-3, with TRBD1 matching 12 bases. V trimming: 3 bases; J trimming: 4 bases; junction bases outside the gene matches: 2. Germline CDR1 reads SGHTA; CDR2 reads FQGTGA. This CDR3 has 15 amino acids. DNA for the CDR3: TGTGCCAGCAGCTTCGGGACAGGGGGCGCAGATACGCAGTATTTT. Protein: CASSFGTGGADTQYF.

This clone turned up a few times. This chain links TRBV27 with TRBJ1-5; 8 bases line up with TRBD1. V was clipped by 5 bases and J by 9 bases; unmatched bases: 9. Germline V lookup: CDR1 MNHEY, CDR2 SMNVEV (reference sequence). This CDR3 has 14 residues. The CDR3 loop is CASSGQGLYGPQHF. CDR3 DNA sequence: TGTGCCAGCAGTGGACAGGGACTATATGGGCCCCAGCATTTT.

This rearrangement joins TRBV6-5 to TRBJ1-4; D is uncertain. Trimming took 0 bases from V and 5 from J, leaving 13 bases between them. The CDR3 covers 16 residues. The germline CDR1 and CDR2 sequences are MNHEY and SVGAGI. CDR3 residues: CASSYSVRVQNEKLFF. The CDR3 nucleotides read TGTGCCAGCAGTTACTCCGTGAGGGTACAGAATGAAAAACTGTTTTTT.

The chain has TRBV9 and TRBJ2-2; D possibly corresponds to TRBD1 (7 bases). The CDR3 has 17 residues. The germline gives CDR1 SGDLS, CDR2 YYNGEE. The V and J ends lost 0 bases and 1 base respectively, with 13 bases between them. The CDR3 DNA is TGTGCCAGCAGCGTAGGAGGGGGGACAGTGAACACCGGGGAGCTGTTTTTT. Its translation: CASSVGGGTVNTGELFF.

This clone was detected once. The rearrangement uses TRBV29-1 and TRBJ2-1; tentative D call: TRBD2 (5 bases). CDR1 and CDR2 (germline): SQVTM, ANQGSEA. The CDR3 has 14 residues. Trimming stripped 4 bases from V and 8 bases from J, with 18 bases between. Written as DNA, the CDR3 is TGCAGCGTTGTTTCGGGGTTTGGTAAGCATGAGCAGTTCTTC. Protein product: CSVVSGFGKHEQFF.

The chain joins TRBV5-4 to TRBJ2-3, with D possibly TRBD1 on 5 matching bases. The ends were cut back, 1 base at V and 4 bases at J, with 10 bases in the middle. CDR1 and CDR2 (germline): SGHNT, YYREEE (reference sequence). The CDR3 consists of 14 residues. CDR3 region: CASSLQGFPDTQYF. In DNA, the CDR3 is TGTGCCAGCAGCTTGCAGGGTTTTCCAGATACGCAGTATTTT.

This chain links TRBV2 with TRBJ1-2; D gene uncertain. The germline CDR1 and CDR2 sequences are SNHLY and FYNNEI. Trimming stripped 1 base from V and 8 bases from J, with 5 bases between. The CDR3 extends over 11 amino acids. The CDR3 region is CASSEDAGYTF. The CDR3 coding sequence is TGTGCCAGCAGTGAAGATGCGGGCTACACCTTC.

The rearrangement uses TRBV7-9 and TRBJ2-2; TRBD1 matches 9 bases. Germline V lookup: CDR1 SEHNR, CDR2 FQNEAQ (reference sequence). V lost 6 bases and J lost 5; bases outside the gene matches: 10. This CDR3 region has 16 residues. This CDR3 is CASSPRWTGDTGELFF. The CDR3 nucleotides read TGTGCCAGCAGTCCTCGGTGGACAGGGGATACCGGGGAGCTGTTTTTT.

The rearrangement joins TRBV11-2 to TRBJ2-5; D remains ambiguous. The length of the CDR3 is 14 residues. Germline V lookup: CDR1 SGHAT, CDR2 FQNNGV. Trimming cost V 3 bases and J 0 bases, with 8 bases left between them. In DNA, the CDR3 is TGTGCCAGCAGCTTGGGCGAGTACCAAGAGACCCAGTACTTC. This encodes CASSLGEYQETQYF. The entire variable domain, with the rest obtained from reference TRBV11-2 and TRBJ2-5, is as follows: EAGVAQSPRYKIIEKRQSVAFWCNPISGHATLYWYQQILGQGPKLLIQFQNNGVVDDSQLPKDRFSAERLKGVDSTLKIQPAKLEDSAVYLCASSLGEYQETQYFGPGTRLLVL.

The chain joins TRBV29-1 to TRBJ1-1, with a weak D call TRBD1 (5 bases). CDR1 SQVTM and CDR2 ANQGSEA come from the germline V gene. Trimming stripped 4 bases from V and 4 bases from J, with 16 bases between. The CDR3 contains 14 residues. The CDR3 region has the DNA TGCAGCGTTGTTGGGTCATGGGGGGGCACTGAAGCTTTCTTT. It codes for CSVVGSWGGTEAFF.

The chain combines TRBV5-5 with TRBJ1-2; D unresolved. V was cut by 6 bases and J by 1 base, with 16 bases left in between. The CDR3 is 15 amino acids. Per the germline V gene, CDR1 is SGHKS and CDR2 is YYEKEE (reference sequence). CDR3 sequence: CASTLGGKFNYGYTF. CDR3 DNA sequence: TGTGCCAGCACCCTGGGAGGAAAATTTAACTATGGCTACACCTTC.

The chain joins TRBV30 to TRBJ1-4; D is ambiguous. The CDR3 sequence is 14 residues long. Trimming took off 2 bases at V and 9 bases at J, with 16 bases between the two ends. Germline-derived CDR1 and CDR2 are GTSNPN and SVGIG (reference sequence). In nucleotides, the CDR3 is TGTGCCTGGAGTCCACCTCTTTTGGGCCAAAAACTGTTTTTT. Its translation is CAWSPPLLGQKLFF.

CDR3 DNA: TGTGCCAGCAGCCTAGGGACGGGGGATAACGAGCAGTACTTC. Translation gives CASSLGTGDNEQYF. V and J are TRBV7-9 and TRBJ2-7; weak D call: TRBD2 (6 bases). The length of the CDR3 is 14 residues. Germline V gives CDR1 SEHNR, CDR2 FQNEAQ (reference sequence). The V end was cut by 5 bases, the J end by 5 bases, with 16 bases between.

V gene TRBV6-5 combines with J gene TRBJ2-1, with D perhaps TRBD1 (6 bases). Germline-derived CDR1 and CDR2 are MNHEY and SVGAGI. The ends were cut back, 2 bases at V and 3 bases at J, with 14 bases in the middle. The CDR3 sequence is 16 residues long. CDR3 sequence: CASSYSKGQLYNEQFF. CDR3 nucleotide sequence: TGTGCCAGCAGTTACAGTAAAGGACAGCTCTACAATGAGCAGTTCTTC.

The chain couples TRBV30 to TRBJ2-5; 8 bases fit TRBD1. This CDR3 region has 13 residues. Trimming took 8 bases from V and 4 from J; bases not matched to a gene: 9. The V gene's germline CDR1 is GTSNPN and CDR2 SVGIG (reference sequence). Written as DNA, the CDR3 is TGTGCCAGGACAGGGATGTTAGGAGAGACCCAGTACTTC. Protein product: CARTGMLGETQYF.

This clone was seen only once. The J gene is TRBJ1-5, the V gene TRBV2, with D hard to call. Germline V gene data show CDR1 as SNHLY and CDR2 as FYNNEI. Trimming shortened V by 6 bases and J by 1 base, and 7 bases separated the two germline ends. The CDR3 contains 13 residues. CDR3 DNA: TGTGCCAGCAGGCGGGAGAGCAATCAGCCCCAGCATTTT. As protein: CASRRESNQPQHF.

The chain carries TRBV7-3 and TRBJ1-2; 7 nucleotides align to TRBD1. The CDR3 sequence is 15 residues long. V shed 5 bases, J shed 6 bases, and the junction held 12 bases outside the gene matches. Germline assignment: CDR1 SGHTA and CDR2 FQGTGA. CDR3 protein: CASSPRTGGTDGYTF. As DNA, the CDR3 is TGTGCCAGCAGCCCCCGGACAGGAGGGACCGATGGCTACACCTTC.

The chain employs TRBV4-1 and TRBJ2-1; TRBD2 aligns across 7 bases. The CDR3 has 15 amino acids. Germline V gene data show CDR1 as MGHRA and CDR2 as YSYEKL. V lost 0 bases, J lost 10 bases, and 9 bases stayed unmatched. The CDR3 DNA reads TGCGCCAGCAGCCAAGATTGGCCAGCGGGGCCAGAGCAGTTCTTC. Amino acids: CASSQDWPAGPEQFF.

This clone was found once. The CDR3 region has the DNA TGTGCCAGCGGGGAGCGGGGGGATGGAGGCTACACCTTC. Protein product: CASGERGDGGYTF. The rearrangement joins TRBV5-5 to TRBJ1-2; tentatively, D is TRBD1 (5 bases). The CDR3 spans 13 residues. Trimming left V 7 bases short and J 8 bases short, with 18 bases between. The germline V gene has CDR1 SGHKS and CDR2 YYEKEE (reference sequence).

The rearrangement joins TRBV13 to TRBJ1-1, with TRBD1 as a possible D gene (5 bases). V lost 4 bases to trimming and J lost 4 bases, with 10 bases between them. Looked up from germline, CDR1 is PRHDT and CDR2 is FYEKMQ (reference sequence). CDR3 length: 13 amino acids. CDR3 bases: TGTGCCAGCAGCTACGCGGGGGTCACTGAAGCTTTCTTT. Its translation is CASSYAGVTEAFF.